These 11 T cell receptor beta chains were sequenced from one sample in a study of Graves' ophthalmopathy and Graves' hyperthyroidism. Amplifying from RNA transcripts, the study obtained TCR beta CDR3 regions. HTBI-primed RT-PCR formed the first round, and a multiplex PCR formed the second. MiXCR, applied by TCRdb to the multiplex PCR reads, yields one record per CDR3 protein. Of 600,000 to 950,000 distinct CDR3 sequences in the sample, 35% to 50% were seen once. The sample comprised peripheral blood. These receptors were collected from an adult man with Graves' ophthalmopathy.

The sample holds many counts of this clonotype. The V call is TRBV24-1, the J call TRBJ2-5; D not resolved. Germline V gene sequence: CDR1 KGHDR, CDR2 SFDVKD. The germline V and J ends were trimmed by 4 bases and 5 bases, with 7 bases remaining between them. The CDR3 runs to 12 residues. Written as DNA, the CDR3 is TGTGCCACCAGTGAGGCGACGGAGACCCAGTACTTC. This gives the protein CATSEATETQYF.

The V and J genes are TRBV11-2 and TRBJ1-3; the D gene is possibly TRBD1 (5 bases). Per germline, CDR1 SGHAT and CDR2 FQNNGV. This CDR3 has 15 amino acids. Trimming removed 3 bases from V and 15 bases from J, with 24 bases in between. Here the CDR3 reads CASSFNRGSANATYF. The CDR3 nucleotides read TGTGCCAGCAGCTTCAACCGGGGCTCAGCGAACGCCACATATTTT.

The CDR3 loop reads CSSPGRAYEQYF. In nucleotides, the CDR3 is TGCAGCAGCCCAGGACGGGCCTACGAGCAGTACTTC. The chain employs TRBV29-1 and TRBJ2-7, with D hard to call. The germline V and J ends were trimmed by 8 bases and 2 bases, with 13 bases remaining between them. The CDR3 is made up of 12 amino acids. Germline V gene data show CDR1 as SQVTM and CDR2 as ANQGSEA.

Only a few counts were recorded for this clonotype. The rearrangement joins TRBV20-1 to TRBJ2-7, with D possibly TRBD1 on 5 matching bases. Germline V CDR1 and CDR2: DFQATT, SNEGSKA (reference sequence). V dropped 1 base and J dropped 5 bases, with 12 bases sitting between them. CDR3 length: 13 amino acids. The CDR3 is CSARVPGQNEQYF. The CDR3 DNA sequence: TGCAGTGCTAGAGTTCCAGGGCAGAACGAGCAGTACTTC.

This clonotype was detected many times. The chain couples TRBV5-4 to TRBJ1-6; 9 nucleotides match TRBD1. The CDR3 runs to 16 residues. CDR1 is SGHNT and CDR2 is YYREEE in the germline V gene (reference sequence). Trimming removed 4 bases from V and 10 bases from J; junction bases left unmatched: 12. Here the CDR3 DNA reads TGTGCCAGCAGCGATGCCCCCGGACAGGGGAACTCACCCCTCCACTTT. This sequence encodes CASSDAPGQGNSPLHF.

The sample holds a few counts of this clonotype. The chain joins TRBV11-2 to TRBJ2-5; 9 bases are shared with TRBD2. Unmatched junction bases numbered 6, after V lost 2 bases and J lost 5 bases. Germline V CDR1 and CDR2: SGHAT, FQNNGV. The CDR3 loop spans 15 amino acids. Here the CDR3 DNA reads TGTGCCAGCAGCTTATTTGGCGGGGGGGAGGAGACCCAGTACTTC. It is translated as CASSLFGGGEETQYF. The entire variable domain, with the rest obtained from reference TRBV11-2 and TRBJ2-5, is as follows: EAGVAQSPRYKIIEKRQSVAFWCNPISGHATLYWYQQILGQGPKLLIQFQNNGVVDDSQLPKDRFSAERLKGVDSTLKIQPAKLEDSAVYLCASSLFGGGEETQYFGPGTRLLVL.

This clonotype was counted at least ten times. This chain uses TRBV15 with TRBJ2-5, with TRBD2 matching over 14 bases. The CDR3 runs 16 residues. V shed 8 bases and J 5 bases; nucleotides not matched to a gene: 10. The germline CDR1 and CDR2 sequences are LNHNV and YYDKDF (reference sequence). The CDR3 loop is CATAKTSGGAWETQYF. The CDR3 DNA is TGTGCCACCGCAAAGACTAGCGGGGGGGCCTGGGAGACCCAGTACTTC. Using reference TRBV15 and TRBJ2-5 for the parts outside the CDR3, the full variable domain is DAMVIQNPRYQVTQFGKPVTLSCSQTLNHNVMYWYQQKSSQAPKLLFHYYDKDFNNEADTPDNFQSRRPNTSFCFLDIRSPGLGDTAMYLCATAKTSGGAWETQYFGPGTRLLVL.

The chain links TRBV9 to TRBJ1-6; tentative D call: TRBD1 (5 bases). Looked up from germline, CDR1 is SGDLS and CDR2 is YYNGEE. V was cut by 5 bases and J by 10 bases, with 22 bases left in between. This CDR3 is built from 16 residues. DNA for the CDR3: TGTGCCAGCAGTCAACTCATGGGGGTATTTGACTCACCCCTCCACTTT. Protein sequence: CASSQLMGVFDSPLHF.

This rearrangement joins TRBV5-4 to TRBJ1-1; the D is unclear. This CDR3 contains 15 residues. Germline V gene lookup returns CDR1 SGHNT and CDR2 YYREEE (reference sequence). Trimming stripped 2 bases from V and 3 bases from J, with 14 bases between. This chain's CDR3 is CASSLRSLIDTEAFF. The DNA for the CDR3 is TGTGCCAGCAGCTTACGGTCCTTGATCGACACTGAAGCTTTCTTT.

This clonotype was observed a few times. This chain links TRBV20-1 with TRBJ2-7; D is ambiguous. The CDR3 contains 13 residues. Trimming took off 6 bases at V and 7 bases at J, with 19 bases between the two ends. Germline-derived CDR1 and CDR2 are DFQATT and SNEGSKA (reference sequence). The CDR3 DNA reads as TGCAGTGCCGCAGGACCATCTTTCGGTGAGCAGTACTTC. Translation gives CSAAGPSFGEQYF.

The chain recombines TRBV7-9 with TRBJ1-1, with D hard to call. Germline loops: CDR1 SEHNR, CDR2 FQNEAQ (reference sequence). Trimming removed 5 bases from V and 8 bases from J, with 27 bases in between. The CDR3 runs to 17 residues. The CDR3 sequence is CASSPPLGVKQYLEAFF. The CDR3 DNA is TGTGCCAGCAGCCCTCCCCTGGGTGTCAAACAATACCTAGAAGCTTTCTTT.